These T cell receptor beta chains were read from a single sample in a study of regulatory T cells in long-lasting Graves disease. MiXCR was run by TCRdb on the multiplex PCR reads, yielding one entry per CDR3 protein. The sample yields about 420,000 distinct CDR3 sequences, around 17% seen once. This sample was also put to use in a study of T cells in Graves' hyperthyroidism and ophthalmopathy.

The source was peripheral blood mononuclear cells (PBMCs), collected at new diagnosis, from a patient treated with antithyroid drugs. Source of these receptors: a woman between 18 and 30 years old with Graves disease. Each CDR3 is given with its conserved first and last residue. The D gene is left open where the match is weak. Not all rows give a size; the values are once, few, many and, for expanded clones, a class.

J,size,D,V,CDR3,DNA
TRBJ2-3,many,-,TRBV28,CASSFGNSDTQYF,TGTGCCAGCAGTTTCGGCAATTCAGATACGCAGTATTTT
TRBJ2-7,many,-,TRBV28,CASRVDGARGYEQYF,TGTGCCAGCAGGGTCGACGGAGCCCGAGGGTACGAGCAGTACTTC
TRBJ1-4,many,-,TRBV30,CAWSVLNEKLFF,TGTGCCTGGAGTGTTCTAAATGAAAAACTGTTTTTT
TRBJ1-6,-,TRBD1,TRBV9,CASSVGDSLNSPLHF,TGTGCCAGCAGCGTAGGGGACAGCCTTAATTCACCCCTCCACTTT
TRBJ2-1,-,-,TRBV6-4,CASSESSLHEQFF,TGTGCCAGCAGTGAATCAAGCCTCCATGAGCAGTTCTTC
TRBJ2-2,few,TRBD2,TRBV12-3/TRBV12-4,CASSLVFGGTGELFF,TGTGCCAGCAGTTTAGTTTTCGGGGGGACCGGGGAGCTGTTTTTT
TRBJ2-3,once,-,TRBV7-2,CASSRGFSTPDTQYF,TGTGCCAGCAGCCGCGGCTTCTCCACCCCCGATACGCAGTATTTT
TRBJ2-2,-,-,TRBV20-1,CGATGSFTGELFF,TGCGGTGCTACCGGGAGCTTCACCGGGGAGCTGTTTTTT
TRBJ2-2,-,-,TRBV6-4,CASSYSPGELFF,TGTGCCAGCAGTTACTCGCCCGGGGAGCTGTTTTTT
TRBJ1-1,many,TRBD1,TRBV28,CASSLSGGGNTEAFF,TGTGCCAGCAGTTTATCAGGGGGCGGTAACACTGAAGCTTTCTTT
TRBJ2-2,few,-,TRBV7-9,CASSLLRGANTGELFF,TGTGCCAGCAGCTTATTAAGGGGGGCGAACACCGGGGAGCTGTTTTTT
TRBJ2-7,few,-,TRBV3-1,CASSPAAKISYEQYF,TGTGCCAGCAGCCCGGCGGCCAAAATTTCCTACGAGCAGTACTTC
TRBJ2-3,many,-,TRBV20-1,CSARDDTQYF,TGCAGTGCTAGAGACGATACGCAGTATTTT
TRBJ2-3,-,-,TRBV11-2,CASSIGDTDTQYF,TGTGCCAGCAGCATAGGAGACACAGATACGCAGTATTTT
TRBJ2-5,-,TRBD2,TRBV9,CASSVGTSGRVQETQYF,TGTGCCAGCAGCGTAGGGACTAGCGGTAGGGTACAAGAGACCCAGTACTTC
TRBJ2-5,many,TRBD2,TRBV11-3,CASSFASGSRRETQYF,TGTGCCAGCAGCTTTGCTAGCGGGAGTCGGCGGGAGACCCAGTACTTC
TRBJ1-2,-,-,TRBV5-1,CASSLEGIGGYTF,TGCGCCAGCAGCTTGGAAGGGATCGGAGGCTACACCTTC
TRBJ1-1,many,-,TRBV7-2,CASSLAFEAFF,TGTGCCAGCAGCTTAGCCTTTGAAGCTTTCTTT
TRBJ2-1,few,TRBD2,TRBV7-9,CASSRTGSSGLEQFF,TGTGCCAGCAGCCGAACGGGGTCTAGCGGACTTGAGCAGTTCTTC
TRBJ2-1,-,TRBD1,TRBV9,CASSVEQGIGSYNEQFF,TGTGCCAGCAGCGTAGAACAGGGGATAGGCTCCTACAATGAGCAGTTCTTC
TRBJ2-1,few,-,TRBV9,CASSLGRPVDNEQFF,TGTGCCAGCAGCCTCGGTCGACCGGTCGACAATGAGCAGTTCTTC
TRBJ2-1,many,TRBD2,TRBV11-2,CASSFSAGGPYNEQFF,TGTGCCAGCAGCTTTTCCGCGGGAGGGCCATACAATGAGCAGTTCTTC
TRBJ2-2,many,TRBD1,TRBV12-3/TRBV12-4,CASRGQGLAGELFF,TGTGCCAGCAGGGGACAGGGACTTGCCGGGGAGCTGTTTTTT
TRBJ2-2,-,TRBD2,TRBV14,CASSQALAGVWTGELFF,TGTGCCAGCAGCCAAGCATTAGCGGGAGTGTGGACCGGGGAGCTGTTTTTT
TRBJ2-1,once,TRBD1,TRBV20-1,CSAPGQGLRNEQFF,TGCAGTGCCCCCGGACAGGGCCTAAGAAATGAGCAGTTCTTC
TRBJ1-1,many,TRBD1,TRBV28,CASSPQGGTTEAFF,TGTGCCAGCAGTCCCCAGGGGGGTACGACTGAAGCTTTCTTT
TRBJ2-5,many,-,TRBV2,CASSVVAQGAETQYF,TGTGCCAGCAGTGTAGTGGCCCAGGGTGCAGAGACCCAGTACTTC
TRBJ2-1,many,-,TRBV24-1,CATSTRDNEQFF,TGTGCCACCAGCACTAGGGACAATGAGCAGTTCTTC
TRBJ2-7,many,-,TRBV11-3,CASSLARQGEQYF,TGTGCCAGCAGCTTAGCCCGTCAAGGGGAGCAGTACTTC
TRBJ2-3,many,-,TRBV7-3,CASSLSGSPPTDTQYF,TGTGCCAGCAGCTTATCCGGGAGTCCCCCCACAGATACGCAGTATTTT
TRBJ1-5,-,-,TRBV28,CASSFSTRGSNQPQHF,TGTGCCAGCAGTTTCTCAACCCGAGGGAGCAATCAGCCCCAGCATTTT
TRBJ1-3,few,-,TRBV6-5,CASSSQGQGNTIYF,TGTGCCAGCAGTTCCCAGGGGCAAGGAAACACCATATATTTT
TRBJ2-3,-,TRBD2,TRBV20-1,CSANTRTSGMFTDTQYF,TGCAGTGCTAATACCCGGACTAGCGGGATGTTCACAGATACGCAGTATTTT
TRBJ2-5,-,-,TRBV7-9,CASSSSPFGETQYF,TGTGCCAGCAGCTCCTCCCCTTTTGGGGAGACCCAGTACTTC
TRBJ2-5,many,-,TRBV7-7,CASTRRGTRGETQYF,TGTGCTAGCACCCGCCGGGGGACCCGCGGAGAGACCCAGTACTTC
TRBJ2-5,-,-,TRBV11-3,CASSLEVWETQYF,TGTGCCAGCAGCTTAGAAGTGTGGGAGACCCAGTACTTC
TRBJ2-1,many,TRBD1,TRBV6-1,CASGRTGLRDEQFF,TGTGCCAGCGGTAGGACAGGACTCAGGGATGAGCAGTTCTTC
TRBJ2-1,-,-,TRBV29-1,CSVALPLSYNEQFF,TGCAGCGTTGCCCTACCCCTGTCCTACAATGAGCAGTTCTTC
TRBJ2-1,many,TRBD1,TRBV27,CASSLQTGGGYNEQFF,TGTGCCAGCAGTCTCCAGACAGGGGGGGGGTACAATGAGCAGTTCTTC
TRBJ2-1,many,TRBD2,TRBV27,CASRPIPGLAGGVDNEQFF,TGTGCCAGCAGACCCATACCGGGACTAGCGGGAGGGGTGGACAATGAGCAGTTCTTC
TRBJ1-2,few,-,TRBV12-3/TRBV12-4,CASTYQLGGYTF,TGTGCCAGCACCTATCAACTGGGTGGCTACACCTTC
TRBJ1-1,many,-,TRBV28,CASTPGELLNTEAFF,TGTGCCAGCACCCCCGGGGAACTCTTGAACACTGAAGCTTTCTTT
TRBJ1-2,few,-,TRBV28,CASSLASGYGYTF,TGTGCCAGCAGTTTGGCGAGTGGCTATGGCTACACCTTC
TRBJ2-1,-,TRBD2,TRBV7-2,CASSLRAGGDNEQFF,TGTGCCAGCAGCTTAAGAGCGGGAGGCGACAATGAGCAGTTCTTC
TRBJ2-3,-,-,TRBV24-1,CATSDTRETDTQYF,TGTGCCACCAGTGATACCAGGGAAACAGATACGCAGTATTTT
TRBJ2-7,-,-,TRBV20-1,CSAGTRKINYGQYF,TGCAGTGCTGGAACTAGAAAGATAAACTACGGGCAGTACTTC
TRBJ2-7,many,TRBD2,TRBV7-3,CASSLEAGDYEQYF,TGTGCCAGCAGCTTAGAGGCGGGGGACTACGAGCAGTACTTC
TRBJ2-5,many,TRBD1,TRBV25-1,CASSLTGGGQETQYF,TGTGCCAGCAGTCTCACAGGGGGAGGCCAAGAGACCCAGTACTTC
TRBJ2-7,many,TRBD1,TRBV27,CASSLSYRGKSLYEQYF,TGTGCCAGCAGTTTATCGTACAGGGGGAAATCTCTCTACGAGCAGTACTTC
TRBJ1-1,-,-,TRBV28,CASSALGVTEAFF,TGTGCCAGCAGTGCCCTCGGCGTCACTGAAGCTTTCTTT
TRBJ2-1,many,-,TRBV20-1,CSARGSNEQFF,TGCAGTGCTAGAGGGTCCAATGAGCAGTTCTTC
TRBJ2-1,many,-,TRBV3-1,CASSQGTTSYNEQFF,TGTGCCAGCAGCCAAGGGACTACCTCCTACAATGAGCAGTTCTTC
TRBJ2-7,-,TRBD2,TRBV5-1,CASSSRTSGYEQYF,TGCGCCAGCAGCTCCCGGACTAGCGGGTACGAGCAGTACTTC